Given below is one T cell receptor beta chain in context. This sample was included in a study of blood T cell repertoires in COVID-19. Clones were sequenced by immunoSEQ multiplex PCR, and TCRdb holds only the in-frame ones, with some missing. This table has approximately 94,000 clones, approximately 84% appearing once. V was clipped by 1 base and J by 0 bases, with 5 bases between them. CDR1 is LNHDA, CDR2 SQIVND, per germline (reference sequence). This CDR3 comprises 14 residues. The sequence was obtained from a man under 40 in a cohort sampled during active COVID-19. The chain combines TRBV19 with TRBJ2-3; D not resolved. Sequencing was carried out using peripheral blood. The CDR3 sequence is CASSIAQSTDTQYF. CDR3 DNA sequence: TGTGCCAGTAGTATAGCTCAGAGCACAGATACGCAGTATTTT.